The 5 T cell receptor beta chains below all came from one sample that was sequenced in a study of blood T cell repertoires in COVID-19. Here immunoSEQ multiplex PCR was the method, and the copy in TCRdb shows in-frame clones only, minus some. The sample holds nearly 250,000 clones, 86% seen once. Material: peripheral blood. The receptors were sampled from a woman aged 80 or over with COVID-19, enrolled during active disease.

V gene TRBV24-1 combines with J gene TRBJ1-1, with D tentatively TRBD1 (6 bases). The CDR3 spans 15 residues. The germline V gene has CDR1 KGHDR and CDR2 SFDVKD. V lost 5 bases, J lost 6 bases, and 18 bases lay in between. The CDR3 sequence: CATSGTGPSGAEAFF. DNA of the CDR3: TGTGCCACCAGTGGCACAGGGCCCTCGGGCGCTGAAGCTTTCTTT.

The chain uses TRBV25-1 and TRBJ1-6; 8 bases are shared with TRBD1. The germline CDR1 and CDR2 sequences are MGHDK and SYGVNS. The V segment lost 3 bases and the J segment 9 bases; nucleotides outside the gene matches: 1. CDR3 length: 13 amino acids. The CDR3: CASSDQGASPLHF. CDR3 DNA: TGTGCCAGCAGTGACCAGGGGGCTTCACCCCTCCACTTT.

The genes are TRBV10-3 and TRBJ2-7; D may be TRBD2 (5 bases). The V end was cut by 7 bases, the J end by 6 bases, with 13 bases between. Germline CDR1 ENHRY, CDR2 SYGVKD. The CDR3 loop spans 12 amino acids. In DNA, the CDR3 is TGTGCCATCACCGAGGGTTCGGGCGAGCAGTACTTC. This gives the protein CAITEGSGEQYF.

CDR3 protein: CASSLGLQGVGELFF. Written as DNA, the CDR3 is TGTGCCAGCAGCTTGGGTTTACAGGGTGTCGGGGAGCTGTTTTTT. The chain links TRBV5-6 to TRBJ2-2; D is possibly TRBD1 (6 bases). V was cut by 0 bases and J by 7 bases, with 13 bases left in between. Germline assignment: CDR1 SGHDT and CDR2 YYEEEE. This CDR3 spans 15 amino acids.

The V gene is TRBV28, the J gene TRBJ1-5; 8 bases are a match to TRBD1. The ends lost 6 bases at V and 6 bases at J; junction bases unmatched: 10. Germline lookup yields CDR1 MDHEN and CDR2 SYDVKM. The CDR3 totals 15 residues. CDR3 region: CASRGQGGGGQPQHF. CDR3 DNA: TGTGCCAGCAGAGGACAGGGTGGGGGGGGTCAGCCCCAGCATTTT.